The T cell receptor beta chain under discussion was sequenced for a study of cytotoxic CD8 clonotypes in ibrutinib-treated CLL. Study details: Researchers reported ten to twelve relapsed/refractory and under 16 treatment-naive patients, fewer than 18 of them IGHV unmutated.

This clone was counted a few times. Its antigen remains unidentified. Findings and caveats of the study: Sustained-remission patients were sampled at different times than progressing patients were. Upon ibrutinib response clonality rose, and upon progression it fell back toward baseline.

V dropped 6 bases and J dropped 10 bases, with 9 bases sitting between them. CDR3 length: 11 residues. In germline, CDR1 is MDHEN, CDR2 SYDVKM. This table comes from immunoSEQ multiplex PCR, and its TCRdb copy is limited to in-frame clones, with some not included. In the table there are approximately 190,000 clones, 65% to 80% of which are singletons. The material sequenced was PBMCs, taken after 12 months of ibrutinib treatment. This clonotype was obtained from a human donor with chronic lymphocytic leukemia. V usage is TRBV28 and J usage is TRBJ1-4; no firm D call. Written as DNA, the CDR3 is TGTGCCAGCAGCTCTGGGGTAAAACTGTTTTTT. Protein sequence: CASSSGVKLFF.